The clone carrying this TCR beta chain showed up just a few times. Its specificity is not known. CDR1 SNHLY and CDR2 FYNNEI come from the germline V gene. This CDR3 contains 15 residues. The V segment lost 6 bases and the J segment 0 bases; nucleotides outside the gene matches: 4. PCR employed 60 Vbeta and 13 Jbeta primers. The method was immunoSEQ multiplex PCR; TCRdb's version includes in-frame clones alone and lacks a portion of them. The table shows 95,000 to 150,000 clones, with about 10% occurring only once. At the time of sampling, donors were nominally healthy, though unrecorded immune exposures were likely. This sample is part of a study of cytomegalovirus exposure and HLA in healthy donors. Study outcomes and limitations: Most TCR sequences were seen very rarely across donors, but some public TCRs occurred in many.

Input material: PBMCs. The chain is built from TRBV2 and TRBJ2-3, with 9 bases matching TRBD1. This receptor was taken from a woman aged 18-29 years in good health and CMV-seropositive. CDR3 nucleotide sequence: TGTGCCAGCAGGGGGACAGGGAAAAGCACAGATACGCAGTATTTT. Its translation is CASRGTGKSTDTQYF.